This TCR beta chain was recorded in a study of read filtering for tumor transcriptome and immune sequencing. As for the study in general: Revised staging placed fewer than ten patients in R-ISS I, 15 to 20 in II, more than five in III.

The library was built from roughly 400 ng RNA with molecular barcoded adaptors for alpha/delta and beta/gamma chains. MiXCR, applied by TCRdb to the reads, yields one record per CDR3 protein. The table lists more than 35,000 distinct CDR3 sequences, around 11% of them singletons. Every patient had bone marrow sampled while the disease was active. Overall study findings and caveats: Compared with RNA-seq, IR-seq gave much higher clonotype depth and reliability.

The table lists this clonotype with a few counts. Its antigen is not known. This sequence originates from a donor aged 40 or older with multiple myeloma. The sample was a population of CD138-negative cells sorted from bone marrow.

The CDR3 DNA sequence: TGTGCCAGCAAAAACCCGGGACAGGGCTCTGGAAACACCATATATTTT. Residues: CASKNPGQGSGNTIYF. This chain links TRBV28 with TRBJ1-3, with 9 bases identical to TRBD1. CDR1 MDHEN and CDR2 SYDVKM come from the germline V gene. Trimming took 7 bases from V and 0 from J; bases not matched to a gene: 7. The CDR3 extends over 16 amino acids.